This T cell receptor (beta chain) is from a study of CD4 and CD8 cells across lung adenocarcinoma regions. The CDR3 has 13 residues. CDR1 is MNHEY and CDR2 is SMNVEV in the germline V gene (reference sequence). Each CDR3 protein gets one entry after TCRdb re-called the PCR reads with MiXCR. This table has under 20,000 distinct CDR3 sequences, roughly half appearing once. This clonotype was found many times. The patients had localized lung adenocarcinoma, a non-small cell subtype. Sequencing input: CD8+ T cells from the center of a lung tumor. The TCR comes from a female donor with lung adenocarcinoma. The CD4 and CD8 labels of this study may be unreliable. The rearrangement links TRBV27 to TRBJ2-5; D is ambiguous. The end of the DNA aligns better with TRBJ2-7, so the J call may be wrong. The CDR3 DNA reads as TGTGCCAGCAGTTCCCCGCAAGGGTACGAGCAGTACTTC. Residues: CASSSPQGYEQYF.